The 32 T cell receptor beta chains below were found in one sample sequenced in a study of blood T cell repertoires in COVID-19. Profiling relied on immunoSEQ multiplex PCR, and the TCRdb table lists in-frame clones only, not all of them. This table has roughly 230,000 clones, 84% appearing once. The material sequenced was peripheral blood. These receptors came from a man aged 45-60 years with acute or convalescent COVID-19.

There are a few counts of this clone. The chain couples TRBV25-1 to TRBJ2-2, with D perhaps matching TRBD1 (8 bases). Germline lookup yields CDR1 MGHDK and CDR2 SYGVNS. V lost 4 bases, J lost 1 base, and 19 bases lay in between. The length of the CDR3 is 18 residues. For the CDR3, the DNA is TGTGCCAGCAGTGTCGTACAGGGGGGGCTCTGGAACACCGGGGAGCTGTTTTTT. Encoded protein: CASSVVQGGLWNTGELFF.

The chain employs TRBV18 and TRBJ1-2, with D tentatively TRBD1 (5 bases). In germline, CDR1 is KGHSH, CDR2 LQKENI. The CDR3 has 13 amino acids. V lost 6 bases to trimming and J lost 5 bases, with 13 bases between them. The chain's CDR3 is CASSPEGTYGYTF. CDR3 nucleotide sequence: TGTGCCAGCTCCCCAGAGGGGACTTATGGCTACACCTTC. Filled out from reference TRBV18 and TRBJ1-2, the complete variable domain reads NAGVMQNPRHLVRRRGQEARLRCSPMKGHSHVYWYRQLPEEGLKFMVYLQKENIIDESGMPKERFSAEFPKEGPSILRIQQVVRGDSAAYFCASSPEGTYGYTFGSGTRLTVV.

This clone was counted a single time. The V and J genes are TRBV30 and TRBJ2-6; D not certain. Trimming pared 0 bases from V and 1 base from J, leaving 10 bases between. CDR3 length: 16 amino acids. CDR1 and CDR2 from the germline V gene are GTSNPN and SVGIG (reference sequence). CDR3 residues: CAWSVLSRSGANVLTF. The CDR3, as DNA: TGTGCCTGGAGTGTACTGTCTCGTTCTGGGGCCAACGTCCTGACTTTC.

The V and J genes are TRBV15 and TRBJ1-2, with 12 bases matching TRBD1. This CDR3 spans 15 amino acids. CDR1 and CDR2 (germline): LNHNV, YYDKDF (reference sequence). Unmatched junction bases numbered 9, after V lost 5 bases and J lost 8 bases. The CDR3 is CATSGPGQGAGGYTF. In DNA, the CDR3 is TGTGCCACCAGCGGACCGGGACAGGGGGCGGGCGGCTACACCTTC.

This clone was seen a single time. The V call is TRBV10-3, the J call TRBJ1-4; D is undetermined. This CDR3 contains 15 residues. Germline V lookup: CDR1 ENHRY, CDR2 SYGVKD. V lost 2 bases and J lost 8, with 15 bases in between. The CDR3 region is CAISEGSGVGEKLFF. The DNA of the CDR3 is TGTGCCATCAGTGAGGGATCGGGTGTAGGCGAAAAACTGTTTTTT.

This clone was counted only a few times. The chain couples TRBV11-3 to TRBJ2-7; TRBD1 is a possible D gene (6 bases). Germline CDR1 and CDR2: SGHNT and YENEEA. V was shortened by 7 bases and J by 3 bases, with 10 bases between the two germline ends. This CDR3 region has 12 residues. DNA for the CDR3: TGTGCCAGCACCGAAGGGGGCTACGAGCAGTACTTC. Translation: CASTEGGYEQYF.

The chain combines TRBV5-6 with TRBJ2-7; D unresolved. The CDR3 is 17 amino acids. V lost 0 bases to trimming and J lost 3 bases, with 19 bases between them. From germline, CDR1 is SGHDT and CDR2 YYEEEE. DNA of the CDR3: TGTGCCAGCAGCTTGGACCCCTACAGATTACAAGTCTACGAGCAGTACTTC. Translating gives CASSLDPYRLQVYEQYF.

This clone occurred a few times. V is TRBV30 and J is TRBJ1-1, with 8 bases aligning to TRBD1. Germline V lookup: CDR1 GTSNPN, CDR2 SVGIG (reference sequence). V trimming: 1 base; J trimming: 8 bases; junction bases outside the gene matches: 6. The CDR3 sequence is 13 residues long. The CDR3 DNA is TGTGCCTGGAGTGCACGGCGACAGGGGGAAGCTTTCTTT. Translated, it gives CAWSARRQGEAFF.

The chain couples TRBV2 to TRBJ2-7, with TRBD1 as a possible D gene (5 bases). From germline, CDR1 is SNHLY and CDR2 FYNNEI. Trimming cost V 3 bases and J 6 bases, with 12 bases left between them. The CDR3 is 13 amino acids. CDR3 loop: CASSDGQGVEQYF. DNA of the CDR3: TGTGCCAGCAGTGACGGGCAGGGTGTCGAGCAGTACTTC.

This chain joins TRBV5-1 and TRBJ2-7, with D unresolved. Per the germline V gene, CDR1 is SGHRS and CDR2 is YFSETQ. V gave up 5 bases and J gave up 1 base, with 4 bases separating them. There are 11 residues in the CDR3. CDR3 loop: CASRQSYEQYF. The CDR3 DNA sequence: TGCGCCAGCAGACAGTCCTACGAGCAGTACTTC.

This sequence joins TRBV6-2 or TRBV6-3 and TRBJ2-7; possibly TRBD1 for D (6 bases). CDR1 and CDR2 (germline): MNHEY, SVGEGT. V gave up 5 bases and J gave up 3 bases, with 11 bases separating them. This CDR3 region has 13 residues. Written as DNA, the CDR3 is TGTGCCAGCAGTCATGACAGGATCTACGAGCAGTACTTC. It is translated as CASSHDRIYEQYF.

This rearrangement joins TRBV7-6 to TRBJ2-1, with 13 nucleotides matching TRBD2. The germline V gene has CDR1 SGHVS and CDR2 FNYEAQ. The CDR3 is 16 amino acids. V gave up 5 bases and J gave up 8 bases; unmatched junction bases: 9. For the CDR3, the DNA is TGTGCCAGCAGCCGGTGGACTAGCGGGAGTAAGGATGAGCAGTTCTTC. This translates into CASSRWTSGSKDEQFF.

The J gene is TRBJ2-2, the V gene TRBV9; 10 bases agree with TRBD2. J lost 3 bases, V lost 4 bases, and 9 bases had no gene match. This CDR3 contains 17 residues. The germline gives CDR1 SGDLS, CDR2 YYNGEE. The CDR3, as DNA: TGTGCCAGCAGCCCCCGAGAAGCGGGGGGGCACACCGGGGAGCTGTTTTTT. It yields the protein CASSPREAGGHTGELFF.

For the CDR3, the DNA is TGTGCCAGCTCACGGGGACTAGCGGGGGTCAGCACAGATACGCAGTATTTT. Amino acid sequence: CASSRGLAGVSTDTQYF. The chain couples TRBV18 to TRBJ2-3; 14 bases are a match to TRBD2. The CDR3 is 17 amino acids. Looked up from germline, CDR1 is KGHSH and CDR2 is LQKENI. The ends lost 4 bases at V and 0 bases at J; junction bases unmatched: 3. Drawing the rest from reference TRBV18 and TRBJ2-3, the complete variable domain is NAGVMQNPRHLVRRRGQEARLRCSPMKGHSHVYWYRQLPEEGLKFMVYLQKENIIDESGMPKERFSAEFPKEGPSILRIQQVVRGDSAAYFCASSRGLAGVSTDTQYFGPGTRLTVL.

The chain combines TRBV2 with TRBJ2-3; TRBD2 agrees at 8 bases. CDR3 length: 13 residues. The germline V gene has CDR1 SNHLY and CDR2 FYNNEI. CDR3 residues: CAAGGVSTDTQYF. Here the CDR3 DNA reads TGTGCTGCGGGGGGTGTTAGCACAGATACGCAGTATTTT.

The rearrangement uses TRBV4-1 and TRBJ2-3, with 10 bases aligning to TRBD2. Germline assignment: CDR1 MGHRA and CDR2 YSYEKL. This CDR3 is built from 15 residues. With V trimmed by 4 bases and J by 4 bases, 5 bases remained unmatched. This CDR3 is CASSPQSGRADTQYF. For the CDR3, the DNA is TGCGCCAGCAGCCCACAAAGCGGGAGGGCAGATACGCAGTATTTT.

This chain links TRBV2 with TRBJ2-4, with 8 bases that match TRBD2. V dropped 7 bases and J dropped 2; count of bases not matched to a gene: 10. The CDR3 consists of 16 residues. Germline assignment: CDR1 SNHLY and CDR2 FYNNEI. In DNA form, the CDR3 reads TGTGCCAGCACCCCGGGGGGGCTCTCGCCCAAAAACATTCAGTACTTC. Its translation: CASTPGGLSPKNIQYF.

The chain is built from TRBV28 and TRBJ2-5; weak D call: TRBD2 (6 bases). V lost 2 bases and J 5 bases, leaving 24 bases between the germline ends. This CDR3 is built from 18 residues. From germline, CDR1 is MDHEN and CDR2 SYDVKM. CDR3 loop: CASSLLISRKEGKETQYF. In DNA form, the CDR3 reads TGTGCCAGCAGTTTACTTATTTCGCGTAAGGAGGGGAAGGAGACCCAGTACTTC.

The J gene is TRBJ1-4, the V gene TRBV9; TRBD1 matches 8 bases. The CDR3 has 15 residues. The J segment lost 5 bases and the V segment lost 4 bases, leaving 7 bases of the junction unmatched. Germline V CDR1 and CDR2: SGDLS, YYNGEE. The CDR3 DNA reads TGTGCCAGCAGCCCCCGGGACAGGCCAAATGAAAAACTGTTTTTT. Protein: CASSPRDRPNEKLFF.

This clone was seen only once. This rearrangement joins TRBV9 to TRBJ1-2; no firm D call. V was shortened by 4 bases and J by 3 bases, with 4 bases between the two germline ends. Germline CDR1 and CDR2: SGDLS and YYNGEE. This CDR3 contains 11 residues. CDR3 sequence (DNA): TGTGCCAGCAGCCGAGACTATGGCTACACCTTC. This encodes CASSRDYGYTF.

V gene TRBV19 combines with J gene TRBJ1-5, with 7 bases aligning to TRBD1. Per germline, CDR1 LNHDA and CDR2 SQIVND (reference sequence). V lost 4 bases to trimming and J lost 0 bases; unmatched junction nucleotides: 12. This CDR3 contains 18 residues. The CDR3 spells CASSTPRDSLYSNQPQHF. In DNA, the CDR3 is TGTGCCAGTAGTACCCCCCGGGACAGCCTCTATAGCAATCAGCCCCAGCATTTT. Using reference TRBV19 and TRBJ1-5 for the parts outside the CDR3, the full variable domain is DGGITQSPKYLFRKEGQNVTLSCEQNLNHDAMYWYRQDPGQGLRLIYYSQIVNDFQKGDIAEGYSVSREKKESFPLTVTSAQKNPTAFYLCASSTPRDSLYSNQPQHFGDGTRLSIL.

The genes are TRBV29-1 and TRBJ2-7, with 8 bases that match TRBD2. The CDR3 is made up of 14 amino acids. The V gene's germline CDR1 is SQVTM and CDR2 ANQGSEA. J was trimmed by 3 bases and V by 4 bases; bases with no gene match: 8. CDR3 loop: CSVVDGGADYEQYF. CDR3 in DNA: TGCAGCGTTGTCGACGGGGGGGCCGACTACGAGCAGTACTTC.

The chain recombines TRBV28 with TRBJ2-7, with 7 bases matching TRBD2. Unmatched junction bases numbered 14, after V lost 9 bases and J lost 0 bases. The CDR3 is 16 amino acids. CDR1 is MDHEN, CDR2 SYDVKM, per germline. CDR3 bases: TGTGCCAGTTCTGCCGGGGGGTTGGCCGGCTCCTACGAGCAGTACTTC. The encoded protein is CASSAGGLAGSYEQYF.

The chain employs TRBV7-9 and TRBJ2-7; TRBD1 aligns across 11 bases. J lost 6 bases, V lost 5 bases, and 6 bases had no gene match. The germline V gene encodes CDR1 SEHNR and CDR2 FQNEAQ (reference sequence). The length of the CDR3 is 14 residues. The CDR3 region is CASSDRDRGFEQYF. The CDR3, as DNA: TGTGCCAGCAGCGACCGGGACAGGGGGTTCGAGCAGTACTTC. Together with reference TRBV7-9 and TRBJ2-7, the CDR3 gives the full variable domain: DTGVSQNPRHKITKRGQNVTFRCDPISEHNRLYWYRQTLGQGPEFLTYFQNEAQLEKSRLLSDRFSAERPKGSFSTLEIQRTEQGDSAMYLCASSDRDRGFEQYFGPGTRLTVT.

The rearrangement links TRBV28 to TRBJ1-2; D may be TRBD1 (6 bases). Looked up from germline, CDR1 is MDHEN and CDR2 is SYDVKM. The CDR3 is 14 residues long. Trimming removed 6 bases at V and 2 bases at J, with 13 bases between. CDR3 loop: CASRPGQVNYGYTF. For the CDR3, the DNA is TGTGCCAGCAGGCCGGGACAAGTAAACTATGGCTACACCTTC.

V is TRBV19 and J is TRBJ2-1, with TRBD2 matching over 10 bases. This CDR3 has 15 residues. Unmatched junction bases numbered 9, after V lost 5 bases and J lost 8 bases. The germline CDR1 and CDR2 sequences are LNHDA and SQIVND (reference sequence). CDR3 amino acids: CASSHPSGSFYEQFF. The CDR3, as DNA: TGTGCCAGTAGTCATCCTAGCGGGAGTTTTTATGAGCAGTTCTTC.

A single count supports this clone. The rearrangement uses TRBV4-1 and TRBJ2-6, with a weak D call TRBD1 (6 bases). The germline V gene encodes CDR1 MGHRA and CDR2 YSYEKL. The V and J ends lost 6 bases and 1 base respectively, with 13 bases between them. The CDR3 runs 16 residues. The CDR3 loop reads CASRDSLGSGANVLTF. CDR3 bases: TGCGCCAGCAGGGACAGTCTGGGTTCTGGGGCCAACGTCCTGACTTTC.

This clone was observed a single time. CDR3 DNA: TGCGCCAGCAGTCCGAGCGGGGGAAGCACAGATACGCAGTATTTT. It specifies CASSPSGGSTDTQYF. The chain uses TRBV5-1 and TRBJ2-3; TRBD2 agrees at 8 bases. The CDR3 has 15 amino acids. Trimming removed 5 bases from V and 0 bases from J; junction bases left unmatched: 5. Looked up from germline, CDR1 is SGHRS and CDR2 is YFSETQ. Full variable domain (missing parts from reference TRBV5-1 and TRBJ2-3): KAGVTQTPRYLIKTRGQQVTLSCSPISGHRSVSWYQQTPGQGLQFLFEYFSETQRNKGNFPGRFSGRQFSNSRSEMNVSTLELGDSALYLCASSPSGGSTDTQYFGPGTRLTVL.

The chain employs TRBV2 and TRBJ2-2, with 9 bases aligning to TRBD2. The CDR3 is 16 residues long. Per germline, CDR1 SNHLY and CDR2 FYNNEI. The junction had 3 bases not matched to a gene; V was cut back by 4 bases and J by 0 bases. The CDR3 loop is CASSVASGANTGELFF. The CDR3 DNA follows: TGTGCCAGCAGTGTGGCTAGCGGGGCGAACACCGGGGAGCTGTTTTTT.

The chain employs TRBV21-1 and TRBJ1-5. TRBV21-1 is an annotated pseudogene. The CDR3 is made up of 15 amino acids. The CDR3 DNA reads TGTGCCAGCACCCCTGCCCGGTTGAGAGTCCAGCCCCAGCATTTT. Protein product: CASTPARLRVQPQHF.

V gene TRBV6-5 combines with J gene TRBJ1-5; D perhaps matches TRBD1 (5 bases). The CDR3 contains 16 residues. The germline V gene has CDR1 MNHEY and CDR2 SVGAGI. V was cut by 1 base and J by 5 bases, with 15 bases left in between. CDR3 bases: TGTGCCAGCAGTTACTACCCCCGGGGGGGGGATCAGCCCCAGCATTTT. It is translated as CASSYYPRGGDQPQHF.

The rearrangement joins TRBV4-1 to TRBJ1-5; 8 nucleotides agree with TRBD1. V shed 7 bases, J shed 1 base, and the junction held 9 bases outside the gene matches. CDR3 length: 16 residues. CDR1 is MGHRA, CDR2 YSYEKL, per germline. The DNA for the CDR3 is TGCGCCAGCACCCTGACAGGGGACCAGAGCAATCAGCCCCAGCATTTT. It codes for CASTLTGDQSNQPQHF.